This T cell receptor (beta chain) derives from a study of blood T cells in healthy people across ages. Notes on the study in general: Estimates based on one million T cells were treated as lower bounds. Measured against age, TCR beta diversity per million T cells decreased in a roughly linear manner.

A note on this clonotype: No antigen is known for it.

Primed by a sample-barcoded 5' primer and a J-beta primer mix, a second PCR proceeded for 7 to 11 cycles. Carrying 12 random nucleotides, a template-switch adaptor labeled each individual cDNA molecule. From the 5' RACE reads, TCRdb called clonotypes with MiXCR, one entry per CDR3 protein. The repertoire holds fewer than 900,000 distinct CDR3 sequences, with roughly 35% as singletons. Germline CDR1 is SNHLY and CDR2 is FYNNEI. CDR3 length: 11 residues. V lost 6 bases to trimming and J lost 11 bases, with 13 bases between them. This receptor was taken from a man between 18 and 29 years old in good health. Sequenced: blood. This chain joins TRBV2 and TRBJ1-1; D is undetermined. This CDR3 reads CASRGISGAFF. CDR3 in DNA: TGTGCCAGCAGGGGGATCTCTGGGGCTTTCTTT.